In its sample, the clone carrying this T cell receptor (beta chain) was seen a few times. These data belong to a study of shared clonotypes between healthy human individuals. The data were produced by immunoSEQ multiplex PCR, yet TCRdb's version contains in-frame clones alone and is incomplete. The data hold some 490,000 clones, with around 73% observed a single time. This sequence originates from a woman between 40 and 55 years old in good health. Some clones in this sample may be carry-over from other donors' samples. Sequenced: PBMCs.

The CDR3 sequence: CSAKGARTGHQYEQYF. CDR3 DNA sequence: TGCAGCGCAAAAGGGGCCCGAACAGGACATCAGTACGAGCAGTACTTC. The V and J genes are TRBV29-1 and TRBJ2-7, with D possibly TRBD1 on 5 matching bases. Germline CDR1 reads SQVTM; CDR2 reads ANQGSEA. The germline V and J ends were trimmed by 7 bases and 4 bases, with 26 bases remaining between them. The CDR3 is made up of 16 amino acids.